These 20 T cell receptor beta chains were all obtained from the same sample, sequenced in a study of shared clonotypes between healthy human individuals. Libraries were prepared by immunoSEQ multiplex PCR; TCRdb keeps only in-frame clonotypes and omits some of them. The table shows some 1,600,000 clones, with 95% to 99% occurring only once. The sample comprised naive CD4+ T cells sorted from blood. The sample's subset: CD45RA+ positively selected. The source of these receptors is a man aged 25 to 45 in good health.

This chain connects TRBV5-1 to TRBJ1-5; D unresolved. Germline V gene data show CDR1 as SGHRS and CDR2 as YFSETQ. Trimming stripped 0 bases from V and 4 bases from J, with 8 bases between. CDR3 length: 14 amino acids. CDR3: CASSLVAGNQPQHF. For the CDR3, the DNA is TGCGCCAGCAGCTTGGTAGCGGGAAATCAGCCCCAGCATTTT.

This chain connects TRBV7-8 to TRBJ2-1, with TRBD2 matching 10 bases. The germline V gene encodes CDR1 SGHVS and CDR2 FQNEAQ. CDR3 length: 14 amino acids. V lost 6 bases and J lost 13; bases outside the gene matches: 12. In DNA, the CDR3 is TGTGCCAGCAGGGAGCGGGAGGGCCCGATGTATCAGTTCTTC. Amino acids: CASREREGPMYQFF.

As DNA, the CDR3 is TGTGCCAGCTCACCGGGACAGGTCCACGAGCAGTACTTC. Amino acid sequence: CASSPGQVHEQYF. The chain employs TRBV18 and TRBJ2-7, with 8 bases matching TRBD1. The CDR3 is 13 amino acids. CDR1 is KGHSH and CDR2 is LQKENI in the germline V gene. V was clipped by 3 bases and J by 5 bases; unmatched bases: 3.

The rearrangement joins TRBV18 to TRBJ1-3; D is unclear. Germline V gene data show CDR1 as KGHSH and CDR2 as LQKENI. The CDR3 consists of 12 residues. Deletions cut 4 bases from V and 4 bases from J, with 5 bases between. The CDR3 spells CASSHMGNTIYF. CDR3 in DNA: TGTGCCAGCTCACATATGGGAAACACCATATATTTT.

The rearrangement links TRBV29-1 to TRBJ2-3, with 13 nucleotides matching TRBD2. The CDR3 has 15 amino acids. CDR1 and CDR2 from the germline V gene are SQVTM and ANQGSEA. After removal of 4 bases from V and 0 bases from J, the junction contained 1 base not matched to a gene. This CDR3 reads CSVGLAGGSTDTQYF. CDR3 nucleotides: TGCAGCGTTGGACTAGCGGGAGGAAGCACAGATACGCAGTATTTT.

This clone was seen a single time. The J gene is TRBJ2-5, the V gene TRBV14, with TRBD1 matching 8 bases. This CDR3 has 13 amino acids. From germline, CDR1 is SGHDN and CDR2 FVKESK. J gave up 7 bases and V 4 bases, and 5 bases lay outside the gene matches. The CDR3 here is CASSPGQGGTQYF. In nucleotides, the CDR3 is TGTGCCAGCAGCCCAGGACAGGGAGGGACCCAGTACTTC.

The rearrangement links TRBV6-1 to TRBJ2-1; no clear D gene. The CDR3 runs to 14 residues. CDR1 is MNHNS and CDR2 is SASEGT in the germline V gene. Trimming took off 7 bases at V and 8 bases at J, with 18 bases between the two ends. The CDR3 is CASTYYHWSYEQFF. In nucleotides, the CDR3 is TGTGCCAGCACGTATTATCACTGGAGCTATGAGCAGTTCTTC.

V and J are TRBV19 and TRBJ2-1; TRBD1 agrees at 7 bases. Germline trimming cut 3 bases from V and 5 bases from J; bases unmatched to any gene: 4. The CDR3 length is 14 residues. The germline gives CDR1 LNHDA, CDR2 SQIVND (reference sequence). Here the CDR3 reads CASSIIGTDNEQFF. Here the CDR3 DNA reads TGTGCCAGTAGTATTATAGGGACAGACAATGAGCAGTTCTTC.

The chain combines TRBV28 with TRBJ2-1, with 7 nucleotides matching TRBD1. In germline, CDR1 is MDHEN, CDR2 SYDVKM. Trimming took 3 bases from V and 5 from J; bases not matched to a gene: 7. This CDR3 is built from 15 residues. CDR3: CASSFLRTGDNEQFF. DNA of the CDR3: TGTGCCAGCAGTTTCCTAAGGACAGGAGACAATGAGCAGTTCTTC. The whole variable domain, remainder taken from reference TRBV28 and TRBJ2-1, is DVKVTQSSRYLVKRTGEKVFLECVQDMDHENMFWYRQDPGLGLRLIYFSYDVKMKEKGDIPEGYSVSREKKERFSLILESASTNQTSMYLCASSFLRTGDNEQFFGPGTRLTVL.

The chain has TRBV6-1 and TRBJ2-5; 11 bases map to TRBD1. V lost 4 bases and J lost 4; bases outside the gene matches: 5. This CDR3 is built from 15 residues. Germline V lookup: CDR1 MNHNS, CDR2 SASEGT. CDR3 loop: CASSAGTGGRETQYF. As DNA, the CDR3 is TGTGCCAGCAGTGCCGGGACAGGGGGTCGAGAGACCCAGTACTTC.

The chain couples TRBV19 to TRBJ1-5; D might be TRBD1 (5 bases). The CDR3 is 15 amino acids. V lost 2 bases, J lost 8 bases, and 16 bases lay in between. Germline V gives CDR1 LNHDA, CDR2 SQIVND (reference sequence). The CDR3 region has the DNA TGTGCCAGTAGTATACTTCTTCAGGGAGGCAAGCCCCAGCATTTT. Translated: CASSILLQGGKPQHF. Full variable domain (remainder filled in from reference TRBV19 and TRBJ1-5): DGGITQSPKYLFRKEGQNVTLSCEQNLNHDAMYWYRQDPGQGLRLIYYSQIVNDFQKGDIAEGYSVSREKKESFPLTVTSAQKNPTAFYLCASSILLQGGKPQHFGDGTRLSIL.

The chain carries TRBV21-1 and TRBJ2-7; the tabulated D call, TRBD2, remains unverified against the DNA. TRBV21-1 is a recognized pseudogene. CDR3 length equals 16 residues. The DNA of the CDR3 is TGTGCCAGCAGCACGGGACTAGCGGGAGCCTCCTACGAGCAGTACTTC. Amino acid sequence: CASSTGLAGASYEQYF.

Remarks on this clone: Other DNA sequences within the sample encode an identical CDR3. In DNA, the CDR3 is TGTGCCAGCAGCGTCGGACTAGCGACAAACACCGGGGAGCTGTTTTTT. This codes for CASSVGLATNTGELFF. V usage is TRBV9 and J usage is TRBJ2-2; 9 nucleotides line up with TRBD2. The CDR3 runs to 16 residues. Germline lookup yields CDR1 SGDLS and CDR2 YYNGEE. After removal of 2 bases from V and 2 bases from J, the junction contained 4 bases not matched to a gene.

The V gene is TRBV5-1, the J gene TRBJ2-5; D is unclear. V dropped 3 bases and J dropped 1 base, with 7 bases sitting between them. This CDR3 comprises 13 residues. Germline-derived CDR1 and CDR2 are SGHRS and YFSETQ. The CDR3 is CASSYTPQETQYF. The CDR3 nucleotides are TGCGCCAGCAGCTATACCCCCCAAGAGACCCAGTACTTC. The whole variable domain, remainder taken from reference TRBV5-1 and TRBJ2-5, is KAGVTQTPRYLIKTRGQQVTLSCSPISGHRSVSWYQQTPGQGLQFLFEYFSETQRNKGNFPGRFSGRQFSNSRSEMNVSTLELGDSALYLCASSYTPQETQYFGPGTRLLVL.

The chain employs TRBV6-5 and TRBJ2-7, with unresolved D. The germline CDR1 and CDR2 sequences are MNHEY and SVGAGI. V lost 5 bases to trimming and J lost 7 bases, with 6 bases between them. The CDR3 is 10 amino acids. DNA for the CDR3: TGTGCCAGCAGTGTTCGGGAGCAGTACTTC. Translated: CASSVREQYF.

This chain connects TRBV28 to TRBJ2-2, with TRBD2 as a possible D gene (6 bases). This CDR3 spans 17 amino acids. Germline CDR1 and CDR2: MDHEN and SYDVKM. Trimming took off 6 bases at V and 4 bases at J, with 21 bases between the two ends. CDR3 region: CASRSTFGSRGTGELFF. The CDR3 nucleotides are TGTGCCAGCAGGTCAACATTCGGGAGCCGGGGCACCGGGGAGCTGTTTTTT.

The rearrangement links TRBV18 to TRBJ1-4; D not certain. Germline values: CDR1 KGHSH, CDR2 LQKENI. The CDR3 sequence is 13 residues long. The ends were cut back, 2 bases at V and 10 bases at J, with 11 bases in the middle. This chain's CDR3 is CASSPAGTGKLFF. The CDR3 DNA reads TGTGCCAGCTCACCAGCAGGAACCGGAAAACTGTTTTTT.

This chain uses TRBV28 with TRBJ1-1, with a weak D call TRBD1 (5 bases). Trimming cost V 2 bases and J 0 bases, with 13 bases left between them. The CDR3 is made up of 16 amino acids. Germline loops: CDR1 MDHEN, CDR2 SYDVKM. CDR3 in DNA: TGTGCCAGCAGTTTAAAGGGACGGCTCTTGAACACTGAAGCTTTCTTT. It yields the protein CASSLKGRLLNTEAFF.

The chain is built from TRBV25-1 and TRBJ2-1; D is unclear. This CDR3 contains 15 residues. Germline V gene lookup returns CDR1 MGHDK and CDR2 SYGVNS. V dropped 4 bases and J dropped 2 bases, with 12 bases sitting between them. CDR3 sequence reads: CASSAPTGPYNEQFF. As DNA, the CDR3 is TGTGCCAGCAGTGCTCCGACTGGACCCTACAATGAGCAGTTCTTC.

This chain joins TRBV15 and TRBJ2-7; 8 bases align to TRBD2. CDR3 length equals 19 residues. V trimming: 0 bases; J trimming: 0 bases; junction bases outside the gene matches: 13. The germline V gene encodes CDR1 LNHNV and CDR2 YYDKDF (reference sequence). The CDR3 region has the DNA TGTGCCACCAGCAGAGATCCTTCACTAGCGGCCGCTAGCTCCTACGAGCAGTACTTC. This encodes CATSRDPSLAAASSYEQYF.